This TCR beta chain was documented in a study of technical replicates of blood from a few donors. The CDR3 covers 11 residues. The V end was cut by 6 bases, the J end by 4 bases, with 7 bases between. Germline lookup yields CDR1 MNHEY and CDR2 SMNVEV (reference sequence). Clones were read by immunoSEQ multiplex PCR, and TCRdb kept only the in-frame ones, dropping some. The sample shows more than 80,000 clones, 95% to 97% of them seen only once. The sequenced sample consisted of T cells isolated from PBMCs. The receptor comes from a human donor in good health. The V gene is TRBV27, the J gene TRBJ2-7; tentatively, D is TRBD1 (5 bases). The CDR3 loop is CASSHRYEQYF. DNA of the CDR3: TGTGCCAGCAGCCACAGGTACGAGCAGTACTTC.